Detailed here is one T cell receptor (beta chain). Its specificity is unknown. Profiling relied on immunoSEQ multiplex PCR, and the TCRdb table lists in-frame clones only, not all of them. Of approximately 85,000 clones listed, 85% to 95% are singletons. This record belongs to a study of graft-versus-host responses after intestinal transplantation. Overall study: Transplantation in recipients was multivisceral, liver-intestinal, or isolated intestinal. Induction with anti-thymocyte globulin, then tacrolimus and steroids for about 3 years, was given to all recipients.

Findings of the study overall: Recipient bone marrow held GvH clones, some seen earlier in ileum or blood.

Specimen: unstimulated CD8+ T cells sorted from spleen or lymph node cells, collected before transplant. The TCR comes from a human donor who was the organ donor for an intestinal transplant.

DNA for the CDR3: TGTGCCAGCAGCTCTTTACAGGGGCCCCACTACGAGCAGTACTTC. Translation: CASSSLQGPHYEQYF. The rearrangement uses TRBV7-8 and TRBJ2-5; TRBD1 agrees at 7 bases. The J call may be mistaken, given a closer DNA end match to TRBJ2-7. CDR3 length: 15 amino acids. Looked up from germline, CDR1 is SGHVS and CDR2 is FQNEAQ.